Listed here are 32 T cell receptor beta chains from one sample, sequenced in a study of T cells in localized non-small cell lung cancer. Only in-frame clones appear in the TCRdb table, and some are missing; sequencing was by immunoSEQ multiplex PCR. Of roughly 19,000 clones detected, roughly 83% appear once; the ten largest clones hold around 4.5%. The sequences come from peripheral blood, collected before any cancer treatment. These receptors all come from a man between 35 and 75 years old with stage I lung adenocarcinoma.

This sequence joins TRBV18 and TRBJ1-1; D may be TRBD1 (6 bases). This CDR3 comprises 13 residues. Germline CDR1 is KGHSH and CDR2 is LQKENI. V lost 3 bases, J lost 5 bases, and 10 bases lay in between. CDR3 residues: CASSPGGQTEAFF. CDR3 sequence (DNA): TGTGCCAGCTCACCCGGGGGACAAACTGAAGCTTTCTTT.

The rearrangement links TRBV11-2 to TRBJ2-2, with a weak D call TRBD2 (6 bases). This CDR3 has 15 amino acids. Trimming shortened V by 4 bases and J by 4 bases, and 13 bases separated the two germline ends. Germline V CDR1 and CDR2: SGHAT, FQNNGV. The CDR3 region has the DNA TGTGCCAGCAGCTCTGCTGGACTAAGCACCGGGGAGCTGTTTTTT. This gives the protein CASSSAGLSTGELFF.

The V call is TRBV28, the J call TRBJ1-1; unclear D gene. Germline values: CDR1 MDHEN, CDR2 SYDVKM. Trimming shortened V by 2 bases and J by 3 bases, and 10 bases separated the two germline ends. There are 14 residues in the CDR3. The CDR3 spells CASSLNNRDTEAFF. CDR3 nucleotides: TGTGCCAGCAGTTTAAATAACCGGGACACTGAAGCTTTCTTT. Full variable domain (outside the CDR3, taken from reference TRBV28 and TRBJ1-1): DVKVTQSSRYLVKRTGEKVFLECVQDMDHENMFWYRQDPGLGLRLIYFSYDVKMKEKGDIPEGYSVSREKKERFSLILESASTNQTSMYLCASSLNNRDTEAFFGQGTRLTVV.

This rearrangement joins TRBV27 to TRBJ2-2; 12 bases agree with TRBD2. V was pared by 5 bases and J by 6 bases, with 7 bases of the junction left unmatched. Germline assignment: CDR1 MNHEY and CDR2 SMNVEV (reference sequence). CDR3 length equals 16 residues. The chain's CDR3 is CASSLLAGGYPGELFF. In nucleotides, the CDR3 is TGTGCCAGCAGTCTTCTAGCGGGAGGGTATCCCGGGGAGCTGTTTTTT.

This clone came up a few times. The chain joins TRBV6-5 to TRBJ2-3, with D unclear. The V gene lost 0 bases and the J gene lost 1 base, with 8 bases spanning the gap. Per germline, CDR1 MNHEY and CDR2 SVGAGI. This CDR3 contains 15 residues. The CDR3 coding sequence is TGTGCCAGCAGTTACTCCGCAGGCCGCACAGATACGCAGTATTTT. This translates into CASSYSAGRTDTQYF.

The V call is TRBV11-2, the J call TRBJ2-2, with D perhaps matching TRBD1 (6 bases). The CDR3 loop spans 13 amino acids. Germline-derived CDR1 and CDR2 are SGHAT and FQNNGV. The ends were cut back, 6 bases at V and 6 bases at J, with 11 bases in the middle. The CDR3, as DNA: TGTGCCAGCAGTTTCCAGGGGTCCGGGGAGCTGTTTTTT. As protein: CASSFQGSGELFF.

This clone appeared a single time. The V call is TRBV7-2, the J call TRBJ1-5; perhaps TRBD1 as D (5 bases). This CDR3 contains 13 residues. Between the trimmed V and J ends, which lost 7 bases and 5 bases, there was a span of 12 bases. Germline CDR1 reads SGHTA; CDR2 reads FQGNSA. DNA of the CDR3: TGTGCCAGCACCGTGACAGCGGATCAGCCCCAGCATTTT. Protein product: CASTVTADQPQHF.

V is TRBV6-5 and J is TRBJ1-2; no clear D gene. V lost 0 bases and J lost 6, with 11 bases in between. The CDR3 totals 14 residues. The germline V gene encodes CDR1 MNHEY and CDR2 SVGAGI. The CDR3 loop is CASSYSSRWHGYTF. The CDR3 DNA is TGTGCCAGCAGTTACTCGAGCAGGTGGCATGGCTACACCTTC.

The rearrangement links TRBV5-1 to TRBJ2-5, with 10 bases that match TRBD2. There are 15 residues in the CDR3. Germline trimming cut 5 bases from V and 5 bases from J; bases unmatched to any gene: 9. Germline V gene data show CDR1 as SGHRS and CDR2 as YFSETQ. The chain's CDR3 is CASRGVLAGVETQYF. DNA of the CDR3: TGCGCCAGCAGGGGGGTGCTAGCGGGAGTGGAGACCCAGTACTTC.

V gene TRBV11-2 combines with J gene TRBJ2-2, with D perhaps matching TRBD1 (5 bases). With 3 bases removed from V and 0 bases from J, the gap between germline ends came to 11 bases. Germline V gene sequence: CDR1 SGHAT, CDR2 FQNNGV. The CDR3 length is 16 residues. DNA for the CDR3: TGTGCCAGCAGCTTGAGTAGGGGATCGAACACCGGGGAGCTGTTTTTT. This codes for CASSLSRGSNTGELFF.

The CDR3 region has the DNA TGTGCCAGCAGCTTGTTTCGGTGGGGGGTCCCCTACAATGAGCAGTTCTTC. It specifies CASSLFRWGVPYNEQFF. This rearrangement joins TRBV5-4 to TRBJ2-1; a possible D gene is TRBD2 (6 bases). CDR1 SGHNT and CDR2 YYREEE come from the germline V gene (reference sequence). The V end lost 1 base, the J end lost 2 bases, and 16 bases lay between the germline ends. The CDR3 covers 17 residues.

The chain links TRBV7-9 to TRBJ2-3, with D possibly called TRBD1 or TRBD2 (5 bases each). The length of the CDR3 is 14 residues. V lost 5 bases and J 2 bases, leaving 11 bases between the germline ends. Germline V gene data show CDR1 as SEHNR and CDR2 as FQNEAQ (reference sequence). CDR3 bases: TGTGCCAGCAGCCCGACCGGGACCACAGATACGCAGTATTTT. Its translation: CASSPTGTTDTQYF.

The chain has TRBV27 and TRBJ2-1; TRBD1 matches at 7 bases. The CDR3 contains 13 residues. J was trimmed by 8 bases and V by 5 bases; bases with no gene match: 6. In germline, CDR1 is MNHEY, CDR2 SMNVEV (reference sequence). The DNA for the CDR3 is TGTGCCAGCAGTCACAGGGGTGAGGATGAGCAGTTCTTC. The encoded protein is CASSHRGEDEQFF.

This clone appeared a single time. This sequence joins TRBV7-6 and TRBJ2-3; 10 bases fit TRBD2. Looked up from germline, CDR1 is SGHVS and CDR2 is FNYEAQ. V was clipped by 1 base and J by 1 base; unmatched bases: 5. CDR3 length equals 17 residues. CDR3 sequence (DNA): TGTGCCAGCAGCTTAGAGTCCGGGACTAGCGGCACAGATACGCAGTATTTT. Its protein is CASSLESGTSGTDTQYF.

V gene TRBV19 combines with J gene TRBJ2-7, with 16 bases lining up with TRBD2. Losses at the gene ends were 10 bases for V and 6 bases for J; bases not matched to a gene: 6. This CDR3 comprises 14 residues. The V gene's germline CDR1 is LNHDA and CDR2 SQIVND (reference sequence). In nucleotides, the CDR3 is TGTGCCACCCGGGGACTAGCGGGAGGGTCCGAGCAGTACTTC. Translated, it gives CATRGLAGGSEQYF.

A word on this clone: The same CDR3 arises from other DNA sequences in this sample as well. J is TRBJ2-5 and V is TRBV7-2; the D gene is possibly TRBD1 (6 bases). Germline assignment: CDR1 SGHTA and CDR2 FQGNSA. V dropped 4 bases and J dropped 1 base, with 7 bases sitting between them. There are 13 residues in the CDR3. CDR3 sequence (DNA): TGTGCCAGCAGCTACAGGGTCCAAGAGACCCAGTACTTC. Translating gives CASSYRVQETQYF. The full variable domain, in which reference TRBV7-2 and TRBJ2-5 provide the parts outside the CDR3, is GAGVSQSPSNKVTEKGKDVELRCDPISGHTALYWYRQSLGQGLEFLIYFQGNSAPDKSGLPSDRFSAERTGGSVSTLTIQRTQQEDSAVYLCASSYRVQETQYFGPGTRLLVL.

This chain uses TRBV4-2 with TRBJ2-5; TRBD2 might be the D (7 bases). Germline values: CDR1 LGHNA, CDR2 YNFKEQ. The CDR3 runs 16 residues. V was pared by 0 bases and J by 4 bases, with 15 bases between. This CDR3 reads CASSQEGGGARETQYF. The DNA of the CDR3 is TGTGCCAGCAGCCAAGAGGGAGGGGGGGCAAGAGAGACCCAGTACTTC.

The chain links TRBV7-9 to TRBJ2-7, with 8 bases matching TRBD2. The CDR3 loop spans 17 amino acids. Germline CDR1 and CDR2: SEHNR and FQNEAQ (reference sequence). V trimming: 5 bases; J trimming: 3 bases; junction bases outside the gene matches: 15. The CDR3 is CASSHSGASARVYEQYF. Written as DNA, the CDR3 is TGTGCCAGCAGCCATAGCGGGGCTAGCGCGAGGGTCTACGAGCAGTACTTC.

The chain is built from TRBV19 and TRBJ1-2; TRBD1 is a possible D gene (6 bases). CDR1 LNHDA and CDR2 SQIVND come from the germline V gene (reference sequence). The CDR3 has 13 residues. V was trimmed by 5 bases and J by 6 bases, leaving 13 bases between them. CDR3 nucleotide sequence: TGTGCCAGTAGTTCCCGGACAGCTAATGGCTACACCTTC. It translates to CASSSRTANGYTF. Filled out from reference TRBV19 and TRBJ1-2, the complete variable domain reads DGGITQSPKYLFRKEGQNVTLSCEQNLNHDAMYWYRQDPGQGLRLIYYSQIVNDFQKGDIAEGYSVSREKKESFPLTVTSAQKNPTAFYLCASSSRTANGYTFGSGTRLTVV.

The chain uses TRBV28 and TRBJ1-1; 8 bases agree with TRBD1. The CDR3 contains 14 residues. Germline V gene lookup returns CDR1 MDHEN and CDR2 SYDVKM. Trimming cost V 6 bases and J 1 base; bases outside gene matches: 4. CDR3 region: CASRGTGGNTEAFF. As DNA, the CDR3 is TGTGCCAGCAGGGGGACAGGTGGGAACACTGAAGCTTTCTTT.

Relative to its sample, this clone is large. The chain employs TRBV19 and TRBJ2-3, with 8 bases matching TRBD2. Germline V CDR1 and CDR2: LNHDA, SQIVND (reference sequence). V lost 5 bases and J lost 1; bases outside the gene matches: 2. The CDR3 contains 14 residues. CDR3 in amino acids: CASSAGGGTDTQYF. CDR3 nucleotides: TGTGCCAGTAGTGCGGGGGGAGGCACAGATACGCAGTATTTT.

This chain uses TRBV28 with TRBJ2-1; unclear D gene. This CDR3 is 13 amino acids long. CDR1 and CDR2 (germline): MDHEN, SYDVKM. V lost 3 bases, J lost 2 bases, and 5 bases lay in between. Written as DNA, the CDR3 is TGTGCCAGCAGTTTTCGAGCCTACAATGAGCAGTTCTTC. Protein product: CASSFRAYNEQFF.

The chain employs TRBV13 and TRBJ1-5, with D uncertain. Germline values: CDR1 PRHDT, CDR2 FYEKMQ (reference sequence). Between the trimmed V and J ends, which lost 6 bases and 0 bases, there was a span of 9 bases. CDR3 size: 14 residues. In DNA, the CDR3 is TGTGCCAGCAGTATAAATTATAGCAATCAGCCCCAGCATTTT. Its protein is CASSINYSNQPQHF.

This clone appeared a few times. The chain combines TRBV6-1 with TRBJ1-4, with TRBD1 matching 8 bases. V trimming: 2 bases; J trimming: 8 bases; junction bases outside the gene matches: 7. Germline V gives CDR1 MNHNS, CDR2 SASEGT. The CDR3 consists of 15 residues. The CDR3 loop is CASSETPGQAEKLFF. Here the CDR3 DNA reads TGTGCCAGCAGTGAAACCCCGGGACAGGCAGAAAAACTGTTTTTT.

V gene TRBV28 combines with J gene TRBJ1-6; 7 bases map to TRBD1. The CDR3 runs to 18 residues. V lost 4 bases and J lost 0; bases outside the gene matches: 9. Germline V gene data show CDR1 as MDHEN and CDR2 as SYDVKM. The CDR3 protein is CASSSPGQLSSYNSPLHF. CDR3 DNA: TGTGCCAGCAGTTCTCCGGGACAGTTGAGCTCCTATAATTCACCCCTCCACTTT.

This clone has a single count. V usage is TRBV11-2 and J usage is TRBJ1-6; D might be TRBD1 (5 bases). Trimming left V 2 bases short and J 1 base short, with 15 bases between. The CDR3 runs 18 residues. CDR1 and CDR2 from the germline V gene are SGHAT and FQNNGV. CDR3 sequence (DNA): TGTGCCAGCAGCTTACGACGCCAGGGAGTTTCCTATAATTCACCCCTCCACTTT. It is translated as CASSLRRQGVSYNSPLHF.

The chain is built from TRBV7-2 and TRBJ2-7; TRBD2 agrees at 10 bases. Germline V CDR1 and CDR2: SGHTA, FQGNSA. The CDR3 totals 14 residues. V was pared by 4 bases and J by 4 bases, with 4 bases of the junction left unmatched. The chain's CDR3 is CASSWLAGGYEQYF. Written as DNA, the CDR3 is TGTGCCAGCAGCTGGTTAGCGGGGGGTTACGAGCAGTACTTC.

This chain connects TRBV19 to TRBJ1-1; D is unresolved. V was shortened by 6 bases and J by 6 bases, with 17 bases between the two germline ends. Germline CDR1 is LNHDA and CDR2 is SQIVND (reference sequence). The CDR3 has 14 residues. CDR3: CASRTYVRGPEAFF. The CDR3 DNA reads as TGTGCCAGTAGGACTTATGTCCGGGGTCCTGAAGCTTTCTTT.

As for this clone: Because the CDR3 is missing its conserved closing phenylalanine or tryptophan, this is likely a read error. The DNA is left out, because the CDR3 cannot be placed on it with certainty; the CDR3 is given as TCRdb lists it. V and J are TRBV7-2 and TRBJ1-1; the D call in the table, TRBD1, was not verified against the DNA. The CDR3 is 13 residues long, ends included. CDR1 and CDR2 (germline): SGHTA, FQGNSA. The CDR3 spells CASSFTQGAPVRS.

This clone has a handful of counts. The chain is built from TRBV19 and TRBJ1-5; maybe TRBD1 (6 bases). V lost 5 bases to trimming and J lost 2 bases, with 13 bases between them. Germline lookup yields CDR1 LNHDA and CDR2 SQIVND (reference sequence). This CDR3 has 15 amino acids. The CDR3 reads CASSQGGGGNQPQHF. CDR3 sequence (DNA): TGTGCCAGTAGTCAAGGGGGAGGTGGCAATCAGCCCCAGCATTTT.

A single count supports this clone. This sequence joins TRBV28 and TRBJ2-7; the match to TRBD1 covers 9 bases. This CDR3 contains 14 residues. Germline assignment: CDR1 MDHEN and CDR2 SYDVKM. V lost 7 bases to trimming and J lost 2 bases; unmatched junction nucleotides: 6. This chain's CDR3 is CASNPGQGPYEQYF. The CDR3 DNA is TGTGCCAGCAACCCGGGACAGGGTCCCTACGAGCAGTACTTC.

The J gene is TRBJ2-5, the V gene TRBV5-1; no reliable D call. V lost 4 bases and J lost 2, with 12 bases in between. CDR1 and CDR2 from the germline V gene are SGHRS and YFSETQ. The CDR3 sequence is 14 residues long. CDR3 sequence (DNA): TGCGCCAGCAGCCTATCCCCCAGACAAGAGACCCAGTACTTC. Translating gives CASSLSPRQETQYF.